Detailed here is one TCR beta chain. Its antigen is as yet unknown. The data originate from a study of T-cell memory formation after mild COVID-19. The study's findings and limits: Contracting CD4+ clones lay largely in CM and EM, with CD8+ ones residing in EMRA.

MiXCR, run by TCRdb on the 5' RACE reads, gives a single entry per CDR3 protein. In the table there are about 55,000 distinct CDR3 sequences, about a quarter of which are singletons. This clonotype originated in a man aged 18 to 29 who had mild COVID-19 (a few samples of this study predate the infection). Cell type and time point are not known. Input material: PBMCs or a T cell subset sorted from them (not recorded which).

Here the CDR3 DNA reads TGTGCCAGCAGACCTCCGGGGGAATCCGGGACTGAAGAAGCTTTCTTT. Translated: CASRPPGESGTEEAFF. The rearrangement joins TRBV6-6 to TRBJ1-1; possibly TRBD1 for D (5 bases). V lost 6 bases to trimming and J lost 8 bases, with 25 bases between them. Germline CDR1 and CDR2: MNHNY and SVGAGI (reference sequence). The CDR3 length is 16 residues.